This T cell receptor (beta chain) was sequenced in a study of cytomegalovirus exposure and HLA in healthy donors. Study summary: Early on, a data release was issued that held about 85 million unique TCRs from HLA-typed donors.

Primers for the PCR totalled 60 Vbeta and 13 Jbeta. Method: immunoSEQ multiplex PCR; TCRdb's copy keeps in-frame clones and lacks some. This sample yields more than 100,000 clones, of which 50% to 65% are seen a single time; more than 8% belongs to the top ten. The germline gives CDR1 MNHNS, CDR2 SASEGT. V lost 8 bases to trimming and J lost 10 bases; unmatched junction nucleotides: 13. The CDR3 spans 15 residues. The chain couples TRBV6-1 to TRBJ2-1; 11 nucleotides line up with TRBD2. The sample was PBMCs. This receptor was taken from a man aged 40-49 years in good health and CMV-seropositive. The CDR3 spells CASGIAGGLFGEQFF. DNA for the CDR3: TGTGCCAGCGGAATAGCGGGAGGGCTATTCGGGGAGCAGTTCTTC.